The sequence of this TCR beta chain was determined in a study of OX40 agonist ivuxolimab in advanced cancers. As for the study in general: An anti-OX40 (CD134) antibody with agonistic activity, ivuxolimab, was administered to patients. Every patient in dose escalation had hepatocellular carcinoma, melanoma, renal cell or head and neck cancer. Study results and limitations: Antigen specificity remained undetermined for the expanded peripheral T cells.

If patients had autoimmune disease history or systemic immunosuppression, they were excluded. Comment on this clone: Its target is unknown.

Method: immunoSEQ multiplex PCR; TCRdb's copy keeps in-frame clones and lacks some. Altogether approximately 61,000 clones are present, 80% being singletons, with the ten largest covering 1.2%. The CDR3 is 13 amino acids. CDR1 is SGHTA, CDR2 FQGNSA, per germline. Trimming cost V 3 bases and J 6 bases, with 12 bases left between them. The gene calls are TRBV7-2 and TRBJ2-7; TRBD1 might be the D (6 bases). The material was CD4+ or CD8+ T cells sorted from blood, obtained in a trial of the OX40 agonist ivuxolimab. The receptor's source is an adult with an advanced solid tumor such as melanoma, head and neck, liver or kidney cancer. CDR3 sequence: CASSLPTGGEQYF. CDR3 coding DNA: TGTGCCAGCAGCTTGCCGACAGGCGGCGAGCAGTACTTC.